Shown below are 15 T cell receptor beta chains from a single sample sequenced in a study of blood T cell repertoires in COVID-19. Data came from immunoSEQ multiplex PCR; TCRdb stores just in-frame clones and leaves some out. The table has about 62,000 clones, more than 80% seen once. The sample comprised peripheral blood. These receptors all come from a woman of 80 years or more with acute or convalescent COVID-19.

This clone was seen only once. The rearrangement joins TRBV19 to TRBJ1-5; D gene unclear. The CDR3 sequence is 15 residues long. The V gene's germline CDR1 is LNHDA and CDR2 SQIVND (reference sequence). Trimming shortened V by 5 bases and J by 7 bases, and 18 bases separated the two germline ends. The CDR3, as DNA: TGTGCCAGTAGTCCCCAGCCCGGGGATTGGCAGCCCCAGCATTTT. The encoded protein is CASSPQPGDWQPQHF.

This sequence joins TRBV30 and TRBJ2-3, with 12 bases lining up with TRBD2. CDR3 length: 16 residues. CDR1 and CDR2 from the germline V gene are GTSNPN and SVGIG (reference sequence). Trimming cost V 2 bases and J 0 bases; bases outside gene matches: 3. CDR3 nucleotides: TGTGCCTGGAGTCCCGGGACTAGCGGGAGCACAGATACGCAGTATTTT. The encoded protein is CAWSPGTSGSTDTQYF. Complete variable domain (other parts from reference TRBV30 and TRBJ2-3): SQTIHQWPATLVQPVGSPLSLECTVEGTSNPNLYWYRQAAGRGLQLLFYSVGIGQISSEVPQNLSASRPQDRQFILSSKKLLLSDSGFYLCAWSPGTSGSTDTQYFGPGTRLTVL.

The chain couples TRBV12-5 to TRBJ2-1; 9 bases are shared with TRBD2. CDR3 length: 17 residues. V dropped 1 base and J dropped 1; count of bases not matched to a gene: 5. CDR1 LGHNT and CDR2 FRNRAP come from the germline V gene. In DNA, the CDR3 is TGTGCTAGTGGTTTGGCCTTAGCGGGAGTATCCTACAATGAGCAGTTCTTC. Its translation is CASGLALAGVSYNEQFF.

The chain carries TRBV2 and TRBJ2-7; D is ambiguous. The CDR3 has 11 amino acids. V shed 8 bases and J shed 4 bases, with 9 bases lying between them. Looked up from germline, CDR1 is SNHLY and CDR2 is FYNNEI. CDR3 loop: CASGPLYEQYF. CDR3 bases: TGTGCCAGCGGGCCCCTGTACGAGCAGTACTTC.

The chain recombines TRBV7-6 with TRBJ2-1; TRBD2 matches at 12 bases. Per germline, CDR1 SGHVS and CDR2 FNYEAQ. The CDR3 loop spans 15 amino acids. After removal of 4 bases from V and 6 bases from J, the junction contained 4 bases not matched to a gene. CDR3 DNA: TGTGCCAGCAGCTACCTAGCGGGAGGGATCAATGAGCAGTTCTTC. Translated: CASSYLAGGINEQFF.

V gene TRBV19 combines with J gene TRBJ1-1; D gene uncertain. The CDR3 loop spans 15 amino acids. Trimming stripped 5 bases from V and 0 bases from J, with 13 bases between. Germline V gene sequence: CDR1 LNHDA, CDR2 SQIVND (reference sequence). CDR3 in amino acids: CASSRFAIMNTEAFF. The DNA for the CDR3 is TGTGCCAGTAGTCGGTTCGCGATCATGAACACTGAAGCTTTCTTT.

The J gene is TRBJ1-6, the V gene TRBV2; 8 bases agree with TRBD1. The germline V gene has CDR1 SNHLY and CDR2 FYNNEI. This CDR3 comprises 13 residues. The J segment lost 8 bases and the V segment lost 6 bases, leaving 3 bases of the junction unmatched. This chain's CDR3 is CASREGQDSPLHF. DNA of the CDR3: TGTGCCAGCAGGGAGGGACAGGATTCACCCCTCCACTTT.

The V and J genes are TRBV5-4 and TRBJ2-2; D might be TRBD1 (7 bases). V was shortened by 3 bases and J by 7 bases, with 16 bases between the two germline ends. The CDR3 runs 15 residues. Germline CDR1 is SGHNT and CDR2 is YYREEE (reference sequence). The CDR3 region is CASSSGGGAYGELFF. CDR3 nucleotides: TGTGCCAGCAGCTCCGGAGGGGGCGCGTACGGGGAGCTGTTTTTT.

V usage is TRBV19 and J usage is TRBJ1-1, with TRBD1 matching 7 bases. The CDR3 covers 14 residues. The germline CDR1 and CDR2 sequences are LNHDA and SQIVND (reference sequence). Losses at the gene ends were 7 bases for V and 1 base for J; bases not matched to a gene: 6. The CDR3 region is CASKRGTANTEAFF. DNA of the CDR3: TGTGCCAGTAAACGAGGGACAGCGAACACTGAAGCTTTCTTT.

This clone appeared a single time. The chain joins TRBV12-3 or TRBV12-4 to TRBJ2-3; D is uncertain. Trimming shortened V by 3 bases and J by 4 bases, and 8 bases separated the two germline ends. The CDR3 extends over 13 amino acids. CDR3 residues: CASSFLAADTQYF. CDR3 in DNA: TGTGCCAGCAGTTTCTTAGCCGCAGATACGCAGTATTTT.

This clone was recorded once. The chain combines TRBV6-5 with TRBJ1-4, with a weak D call TRBD1 (6 bases). V was cut by 6 bases and J by 6 bases, with 17 bases left in between. Germline CDR1 reads MNHEY; CDR2 reads SVGAGI. This CDR3 comprises 15 residues. The CDR3 DNA follows: TGTGCCAGCAGCCCGGGGAGGGGGTCGTATGAAAAACTGTTTTTT. Encoded protein: CASSPGRGSYEKLFF.

This clone has a single count. The chain is built from TRBV9 and TRBJ2-5; a weak D match, TRBD2 (5 bases). This CDR3 spans 15 amino acids. CDR1 SGDLS and CDR2 YYNGEE come from the germline V gene. V gave up 3 bases and J gave up 5 bases, with 17 bases separating them. The CDR3, as DNA: TGTGCCAGCAGCGGGCAATCGGGATCGGGTGAGACCCAGTACTTC. Translating gives CASSGQSGSGETQYF.

The rearrangement uses TRBV4-2 and TRBJ2-7; tentatively, D is TRBD1 (5 bases). This CDR3 comprises 16 residues. The germline V gene encodes CDR1 LGHNA and CDR2 YNFKEQ. Trimming cost V 3 bases and J 5 bases, with 20 bases left between them. The CDR3 region has the DNA TGTGCCAGCAGCCAGGCCACCAATTCAGGGCTCAACGAGCAGTACTTC. This encodes CASSQATNSGLNEQYF.

The chain is built from TRBV30 and TRBJ2-2; D call uncertain. The CDR3 totals 12 residues. Germline V CDR1 and CDR2: GTSNPN, SVGIG (reference sequence). The V end was cut by 8 bases, the J end by 4 bases, with 11 bases between. CDR3 loop: CAHRPGTGELFF. CDR3 DNA sequence: TGTGCCCACCGTCCAGGCACCGGGGAGCTGTTTTTT.

The V gene is TRBV7-2, the J gene TRBJ2-3; maybe TRBD2 (5 bases). The CDR3 has 15 residues. V was cut by 4 bases and J by 6 bases, with 17 bases left in between. The germline gives CDR1 SGHTA, CDR2 FQGNSA. This CDR3 reads CASSSGLHSSDTQYF. CDR3 DNA sequence: TGTGCCAGCAGCTCCGGACTCCACTCATCTGATACGCAGTATTTT. The variable domain in full, completed from reference TRBV7-2 and TRBJ2-3, reads GAGVSQSPSNKVTEKGKDVELRCDPISGHTALYWYRQSLGQGLEFLIYFQGNSAPDKSGLPSDRFSAERTGGSVSTLTIQRTQQEDSAVYLCASSSGLHSSDTQYFGPGTRLTVL.